The source of this TCR beta chain is a study of cytomegalovirus exposure and HLA in healthy donors. Regarding the study as a whole: A later analysis by the authors found several of the most significant clusters apparently linked to common viral pathogens. Later on, an analysis showed TCR association rates differing by HLA locus, with DRB1 the most and HLA-C the fewest. A list of about 180 TCR beta chains associated with cytomegalovirus was given.

PCR amplification relied on 60 Vbeta primers (plus 13 Jbeta primers). Some clones are missing from TCRdb's copy, which holds only in-frame ones; the method was immunoSEQ multiplex PCR. The table lists roughly 150,000 clones, around 80% of them singletons, with over 0.95% in the top ten. After removal of 4 bases from V and 1 base from J, the junction contained 4 bases not matched to a gene. The CDR3 extends over 14 amino acids. Germline-derived CDR1 and CDR2 are SGHRS and YFSETQ. As for this clone: Its target is unknown.

The source material was PBMCs. The sequence came from a woman between 40 and 55 years old in good health and CMV-seronegative. This rearrangement joins TRBV5-1 to TRBJ1-1, with 7 bases matching TRBD1. CDR3 residues: CASSPQGQNTEAFF. The CDR3 region has the DNA TGCGCCAGCAGCCCACAGGGGCAGAACACTGAAGCTTTCTTT.